This TCR beta chain was obtained from a study of cytomegalovirus exposure and HLA in healthy donors (dated by TCRdb to 2017 to 2019). Regarding the study in general: According to an earlier analysis of several hundred of the donors, roughly 180 million T cells yielded over 100 million unique TCR beta sequences and around 300 Gb of sequence data. Typing coverage varied by locus: roughly 620-640 donors for A, B, C, DRB1 and DQB1; roughly 500 for DQA1; approximately 610 for DPA1; approximately 490 for DPB1. About 320 gigabases of sequencing data and approximately 85 million unique TCR sequences were included in an early release covering 500 to 750 HLA-typed donors. Donor age, sex, ethnicity and CMV serostatus were collected together with the repertoire data. Besides the first cohort of 666 subjects, a separate validation cohort made up of roughly 120 different subjects was used. The study aimed to test whether cataloging public T cell receptors could reveal signatures of past pathogen exposure. Using immunosequencing, the study profiled T cell repertoires from around 680 subjects and related those repertoires to cytomegalovirus serostatus. The study combined high-throughput TCR immunosequencing, statistical association of individual TCRs with disease status, and machine learning to predict cytomegalovirus infection status. HLA typing included class I and class II loci at four-digit resolution. The genetic ancestry cluster associated with self-reported Caucasian donors included 81% of the 300 to 450 genotyped donors. All discovery cohort repertoires had been generated using a single sequencing platform. Genome-wide SNP genotypes for about 65% of the roughly 700 donors were used in a later genetic analysis, which treated that subset as a discovery cohort. Across some 400 genotyped donors of the cohort, an average of approximately 220,000 unique TCR beta nucleotide sequences per donor were sequenced, and roughly 17% of those sequences were non-productive. About 5 DR-DQ haplotypes were handled as single units for association and clustering, since linkage in the cohort was strong. The later analysis used no new phenotypic data to find candidate immune exposures, relying instead on TCR beta sequences and their occurrence across donors. An earlier analysis of some 600 of the donors applied high-throughput TCR beta sequencing to assess whether each TCR beta V gene segment acted as functional or pseudogenic. A later analysis re-examined previously published TCR beta repertoires from about 670 donors and added high-resolution HLA genotyping to investigate patterns of TCR occurrence. What the work shows at the level of the full study, not this receptor alone: A total of around 150 TCR beta chains were listed by the study as associated with cytomegalovirus. In a later analysis, HLA-associated TCR beta chains showed more clonal expansion and lower generation probabilities than non-associated chains that were equally common. Specific HLA alleles were associated with 16,951 TCR beta sequences at a false discovery rate of 0.05 in a later analysis. A later genetic analysis associated a missense DCLRE1C variant with V-gene and J-gene trimming of TCR beta chains, and an independent cohort replicated the association. HLA typing was unavailable for some donors at each locus, so association tests used only the typed subset. Immune exposure information for the cohort was limited to CMV serostatus. The sequencing pipeline was judged likely to have produced a cluster of highly shared sequence variants as a technical artifact. A later genetic analysis reported fewer N-insertions in productive TCRs among donors in an Asian-associated ancestry cluster than the 666-donor mean. Seventeen rarely observed V segments, including chromosome 9 orphons, were excluded from the earlier analysis of several hundred of the donors because counts were too low. An earlier analysis of approximately 590 of the donors showed that most TCR beta V segments appeared in productive rearrangements either about 87% or about 30% of the time, which broadly matched IMGT annotations. Some IMGT-functional V segments, including TRBV6-2 and TRBV6-3, could not be told apart with the 87-base-pair reads, so those segments were excluded. The classifier was reported to diagnose cytomegalovirus status with high specificity and sensitivity in both the original cohort and the validation cohort. It was suggested by the authors that the approach could potentially be generalized to other disease states and immunological phenotypes. The presence/absence analyses assumed that sequencing depth was roughly uniform across donors, and that assumption may not be true. Linkage disequilibrium might explain the correlated functional status among segregating V segments, but an unknown experimental factor could not be excluded. Across donors, most TCR sequences were observed very rarely, whereas some public TCRs were present in many individuals. In vitro tests confirmed that a few of the cytomegalovirus-associated TCR beta chains recognize cytomegalovirus antigens. This cohort had only TCR beta chains sequenced, and the lack of alpha or paired-chain data limited which features could be detected. In a later analysis, several top co-occurrence clusters were reported to appear linked to parvovirus B19, influenza, CMV and Epstein-Barr virus. When HLA alleles, especially DR and DQ, strongly co-occurred, TCR associations were difficult to assign to individual alleles. A further reported finding was that TCR beta sequences accurately predicted the HLA-A and HLA-B alleles for most subjects in the first cohort. According to a later analysis, most CMV-associated TCR beta chains appeared to be HLA-restricted, and the HLA associations seemed to be driven largely by CMV exposure. In a later analysis, TCR association rates were found to vary across HLA loci, with the most associated TCRs seen for DRB1 alleles and the fewest for HLA-C alleles.

CDR1 and CDR2 are read off the germline V gene as KGHSH and LQKENI. The CDR3, from cysteine to phenylalanine, totals 15 residues. Of all the DNA, just the CDR3 is kept, 45 bases in frame from base 1. V is pared back by 4 bases and J by 0 bases, with 7 bases lying between the germline termini. In total, roughly 710 healthy bone marrow donors made up the cohort. Cohort members were all nominally healthy when sampled, although unrecorded immune exposures were likely present. The donor tested CMV seronegative, placing the donor among the roughly 400 seronegative members of the cohort. A peripheral blood sample was provided by each donor, and peripheral blood mononuclear cells were used for TCR beta sequencing. Genomic DNA extraction from the blood cell samples was performed with the Qiagen DNeasy Blood Extraction Kit. Regarding this clone: No antigen is known for it. No quality values exist for individual bases; no much larger clone is one base distant.

Library preparation employed the immunoSEQ multiplex PCR assay. A mixture of 60 forward primers for TCR Vbeta segments and 13 reverse primers for TCR Jbeta segments was used in the multiplex PCR. The CDR3 region of rearranged TCR beta genes was amplified from genomic DNA with a multiplex PCR assay. On the Illumina HiSeq System, the amplified TCR beta libraries were sequenced as 87-base-pair reads. On the study's bioinformatics: A later analysis tallied about 77 million unique TCR beta chains across the roughly 610 repertoires, and approximately 9.9 million of those chains were shared by two or more donors. Raw reads were error-corrected and collapsed into unique sequences with a nearest-neighbor algorithm that merged closely related sequences to remove PCR and sequencing errors. CDR3 sequences were aligned to IMGT reference sequences to assign V, D and J gene segments. For a sequence to be retained, a match of at least six nucleotides to both a V gene segment and a J gene segment was required. Rearrangements were classified as productive when the CDR3 lacked stop codons and remained in frame with V and J, and all other rearrangements were classified as non-productive. Following IMGT convention, CDR3 was defined as the stretch from the second conserved V-encoded cysteine to the conserved J-encoded phenylalanine. Sequences without an unambiguous match to a single V gene segment were excluded from the earlier analysis of several hundred of the donors. An earlier analysis of fewer than 750 of the donors classified V segments as functional when productive rearrangements were above 56.7% and as segregating when the standard deviation between donors was above 5%. To diagnose cytomegalovirus status from the catalog of TCR beta chain sequences, a statistical classification framework was built. In a later analysis, TCR nucleotide sequences were compared against IMGT/GENE-DB human TR gene sequences so that V and J genes could be assigned. In a later analysis, CDR3 sequences and most-parsimonious VDJ recombination scenarios were assigned using the TCRdist pipeline. In a later analysis, each TCR beta chain was defined by its CDR3 amino acid sequence together with its V-gene family, and reads without a unique V-gene family were excluded. To address suspected cross-contamination and a sequencing artifact, a later analysis removed a few hundred highly shared, low-generation-probability nucleotide sequences. A later analysis calculated a clonal expansion index for each public chain from normalized within-repertoire ranks of inferred template counts. A later analysis computed generation probabilities with a VDJ recombination model fitted to out-of-frame rearrangements, and checked the results against IGoR. Hypergeometric tests were used in a later analysis to score TCR-TCR, TCR-HLA and TCR-CMV co-occurrence, with a repertoire-size bias correction applied to the TCR pairs. To estimate false discovery rates, a later analysis permuted the HLA or CMV assignments 20 times. A later analysis grouped co-occurring TCRs with DBSCAN, adding TCRdist sequence similarity when clustering within HLA-allele-positive subsets. Repertoires with fewer than 30,000 or more than 120,000 public chains, plus five repertoires with anomalous nucleotide sharing, were excluded from co-occurrence clustering. TCRdb took this table from immuneACCESS and kept in-frame rearrangements with V and J called. Such tables lack part of the clones; where checked against another copy, unresolved V genes explain under half of the gap, and the rest is unexplained. Clone size and V and J calls were adopted from that table, with D and trimming inferred from the DNA. This sample gives under 250,000 clones in total; roughly 84% of them show up just once. Together, the top ten hold approximately 0.24% of the sample.

What was sequenced was PBMCs. This clonotype originated in a girl aged 2-10 years in good health and CMV-seronegative. Here the chain combines TRBV18 and TRBJ2-6; the D gene is perhaps TRBD1, from 6 matching bases. The nucleotide sequence is TGTGCCAGCTCACGGACAGACTCTGGGGCCAACGTCCTGACTTTC. It translates to CASSRTDSGANVLTF.